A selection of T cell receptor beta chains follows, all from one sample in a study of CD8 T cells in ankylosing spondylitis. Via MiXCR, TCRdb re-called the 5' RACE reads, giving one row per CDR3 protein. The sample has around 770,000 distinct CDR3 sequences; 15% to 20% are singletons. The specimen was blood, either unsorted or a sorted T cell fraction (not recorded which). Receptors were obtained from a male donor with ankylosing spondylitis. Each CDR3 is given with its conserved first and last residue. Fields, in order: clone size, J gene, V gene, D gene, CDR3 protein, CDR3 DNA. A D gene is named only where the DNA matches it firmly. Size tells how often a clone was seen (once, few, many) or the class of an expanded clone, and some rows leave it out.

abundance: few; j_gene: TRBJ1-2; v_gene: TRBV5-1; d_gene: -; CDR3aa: CASSLGDGVSLYGYTF; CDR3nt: TGCGCCAGCAGCTTGGGGGACGGGGTTTCACTCTATGGCTACACCTTC
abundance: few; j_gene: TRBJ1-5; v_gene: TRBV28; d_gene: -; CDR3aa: CASTGTGLGQPQHF; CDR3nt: TGTGCCAGCACGGGTACAGGTTTGGGTCAGCCCCAGCATTTT
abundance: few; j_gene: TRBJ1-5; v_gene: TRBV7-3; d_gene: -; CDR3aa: CASSWAPGVSNQPQHF; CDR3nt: TGTGCCAGCAGCTGGGCCCCAGGTGTTAGCAATCAGCCCCAGCATTTT
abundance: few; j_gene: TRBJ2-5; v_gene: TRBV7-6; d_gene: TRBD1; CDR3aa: CASSPFSGTGSGETQYF; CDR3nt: TGTGCCAGCAGCCCATTCTCCGGGACAGGGTCCGGGGAGACCCAGTACTTC
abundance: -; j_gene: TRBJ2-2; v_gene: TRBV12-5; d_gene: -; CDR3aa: CASGLDDTGELFF; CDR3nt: TGTGCTAGTGGTTTGGATGACACCGGGGAGCTGTTTTTT
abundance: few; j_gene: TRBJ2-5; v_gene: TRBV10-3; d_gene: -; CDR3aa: CAISEPSGLDQETQYF; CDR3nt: TGTGCCATCAGTGAGCCTTCCGGCCTAGACCAAGAGACCCAGTACTTC
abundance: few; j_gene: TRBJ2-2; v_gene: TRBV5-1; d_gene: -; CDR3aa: CASRDGDTGELFF; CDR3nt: TGCGCCAGCAGGGACGGGGACACCGGGGAGCTGTTTTTT
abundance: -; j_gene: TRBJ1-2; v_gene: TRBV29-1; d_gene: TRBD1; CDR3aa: CSAGQGNGYGYTF; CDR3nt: TGCAGCGCGGGACAGGGAAACGGCTATGGCTACACCTTC
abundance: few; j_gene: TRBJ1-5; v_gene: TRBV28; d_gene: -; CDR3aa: CASLGAASNQPQHF; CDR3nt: TGTGCCAGCCTCGGTGCAGCAAGCAATCAGCCCCAGCATTTT
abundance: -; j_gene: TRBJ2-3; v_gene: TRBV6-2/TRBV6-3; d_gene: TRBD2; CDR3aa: CASSYSLAGGRDTQYF; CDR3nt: TGTGCCAGCAGTTACTCTCTAGCGGGAGGAAGAGATACGCAGTATTTT
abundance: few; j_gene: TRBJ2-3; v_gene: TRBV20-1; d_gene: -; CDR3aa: CSARLGGTDTQYF; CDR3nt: TGCAGTGCCCGACTAGGGGGCACAGATACGCAGTATTTT
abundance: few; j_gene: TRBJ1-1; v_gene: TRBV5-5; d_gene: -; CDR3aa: CASSPTSTRNTEAFF; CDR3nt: TGTGCCAGCAGCCCTACCTCTACACGGAACACTGAAGCTTTCTTT
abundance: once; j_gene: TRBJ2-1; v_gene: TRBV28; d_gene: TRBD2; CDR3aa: CAIQGYSGRAPDEQFF; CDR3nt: TGTGCCATCCAAGGGTATAGCGGGAGGGCCCCCGATGAGCAGTTCTTC
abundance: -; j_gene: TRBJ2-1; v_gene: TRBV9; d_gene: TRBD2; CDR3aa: CASSESSGSREQFF; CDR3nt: TGTGCCAGCAGCGAGTCTAGCGGGAGCAGGGAGCAGTTCTTC
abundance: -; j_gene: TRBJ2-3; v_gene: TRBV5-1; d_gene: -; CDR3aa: CASSSPRGTRDTQYF; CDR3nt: TGCGCCAGCAGCTCTCCTCGGGGGACCAGGGATACGCAGTATTTT
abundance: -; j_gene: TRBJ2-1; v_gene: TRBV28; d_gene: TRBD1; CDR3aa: CASSLQDRVHEQFF; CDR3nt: TGTGCCAGCAGTCTCCAGGACAGGGTGCATGAGCAGTTCTTC
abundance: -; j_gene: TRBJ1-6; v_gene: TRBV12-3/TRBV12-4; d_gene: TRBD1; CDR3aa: CASSTQGLSSPLHF; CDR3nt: TGTGCCAGCAGTACACAGGGGTTGTCTTCACCCCTCCACTTT
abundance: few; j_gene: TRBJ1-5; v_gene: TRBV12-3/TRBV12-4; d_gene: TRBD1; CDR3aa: CASSLGTGVSGQPQHF; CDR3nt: TGTGCCAGCAGTTTAGGGACAGGGGTGAGCGGTCAGCCCCAGCATTTT
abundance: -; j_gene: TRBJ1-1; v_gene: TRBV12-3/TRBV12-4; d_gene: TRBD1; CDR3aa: CASRRNRGWNTEAFF; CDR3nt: TGTGCCAGCAGAAGAAACAGGGGCTGGAACACTGAAGCTTTCTTT
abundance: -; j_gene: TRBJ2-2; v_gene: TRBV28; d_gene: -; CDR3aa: CASADGELFF; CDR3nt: TGTGCCAGTGCCGACGGGGAGCTGTTTTTT
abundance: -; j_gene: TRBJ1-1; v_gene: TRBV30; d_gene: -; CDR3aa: CAWSGRVLGEAFF; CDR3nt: TGTGCCTGGAGTGGCAGGGTTTTGGGTGAAGCTTTCTTT
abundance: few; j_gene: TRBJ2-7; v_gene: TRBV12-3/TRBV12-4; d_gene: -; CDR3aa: CASRVRGTYEQYF; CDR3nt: TGTGCCAGCAGGGTAAGGGGGACTTACGAGCAGTACTTC
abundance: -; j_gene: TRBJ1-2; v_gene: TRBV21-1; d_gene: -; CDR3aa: CASSKGGDRGPPNYGYTF; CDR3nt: TGTGCCAGCAGCAAAGGAGGGGACAGGGGTCCCCCCAACTATGGCTACACCTTC
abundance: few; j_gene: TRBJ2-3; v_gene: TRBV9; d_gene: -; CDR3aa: CASSVYPGSTDTQYF; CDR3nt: TGTGCCAGCAGCGTATACCCAGGGAGCACAGATACGCAGTATTTT